Shown below are 22 T cell receptor beta chains from a single sample sequenced in a study of CD8 T cells in Susac syndrome (dated by TCRdb to between 2018 and 2021). Libraries were built with the immunoSEQ multiplex PCR assay. RNA was extracted using the RNeasy kit, and roughly 0.5 to 1 microgram was reverse transcribed with random hexamers. TCRdb trimmed the raw reads at Q25, called clones with MiXCR and kept productive beta chains. Each CDR3 protein appears once, grouped with its most common genes and DNA. The sample includes under 200,000 distinct CDR3 sequences, with roughly 94% observed a single time. The ten largest clones add up to approximately 0.11% of the sample. The sequencing sample was made of CD4+ T cells from PBMCs. These receptors originate from a human donor with Susac syndrome.

The chain employs TRBV30 and TRBJ2-1, with 10 bases fitting TRBD2. CDR3 size: 19 residues. CDR1 and CDR2 (germline): GTSNPN, SVGIG (reference sequence). Losses at the gene ends were 4 bases for V and 0 bases for J; bases not matched to a gene: 15. This chain's CDR3 is CAWKSLVAGGPSSYNEQFF. The CDR3 region has the DNA TGTGCCTGGAAAAGCCTAGTAGCGGGGGGCCCCAGCTCCTACAATGAGCAGTTCTTC.

The chain recombines TRBV29-1 with TRBJ2-7; D remains unclear. CDR1 and CDR2 (germline): SQVTM, ANQGSEA. Trimming left V 4 bases short and J 0 bases short, with 4 bases between. The CDR3 loop spans 11 amino acids. The CDR3 region is CSVAGSYEQYF. DNA for the CDR3: TGCAGCGTTGCCGGCTCCTACGAGCAGTACTTC.

The chain combines TRBV19 with TRBJ2-5; 7 nucleotides match TRBD1. J was trimmed by 2 bases and V by 3 bases; bases with no gene match: 3. The length of the CDR3 is 14 residues. Germline CDR1 reads LNHDA; CDR2 reads SQIVND (reference sequence). This chain's CDR3 is CASSIQGQQETQYF. CDR3 sequence (DNA): TGTGCCAGTAGTATTCAGGGACAGCAAGAGACCCAGTACTTC.

V usage is TRBV25-1 and J usage is TRBJ1-1; D gene ambiguous. CDR1 is MGHDK and CDR2 is SYGVNS in the germline V gene. The V end lost 5 bases, the J end lost 6 bases, and 16 bases lay between the germline ends. This CDR3 has 14 residues. CDR3 sequence: CASSPRQLAAEAFF. The DNA of the CDR3 is TGTGCCAGCAGTCCCCGGCAGCTCGCTGCTGAAGCTTTCTTT.

The genes are TRBV2 and TRBJ2-3, with D perhaps given as TRBD1 or TRBD2 (6 bases each). The V end was cut by 9 bases, the J end by 1 base, with 14 bases between. Germline V lookup: CDR1 SNHLY, CDR2 FYNNEI. The CDR3 is made up of 14 amino acids. The DNA of the CDR3 is TGTGCCAGAGGGGGGCCCTCTCGCACAGATACGCAGTATTTT. It translates to CARGGPSRTDTQYF.

The rearrangement links TRBV18 to TRBJ2-7, with D perhaps matching TRBD2 (7 bases). The germline gives CDR1 KGHSH, CDR2 LQKENI. Trimming shortened V by 0 bases and J by 3 bases, and 15 bases separated the two germline ends. The CDR3 extends over 16 amino acids. The DNA for the CDR3 is TGTGCCAGCTCACCACCCGGGGGGCTCCTTGTCTACGAGCAGTACTTC. It specifies CASSPPGGLLVYEQYF.

The chain is built from TRBV18 and TRBJ2-2; D tentatively reads TRBD1 or TRBD2 (5 bases each). This CDR3 contains 15 residues. In germline, CDR1 is KGHSH, CDR2 LQKENI. Trimming removed 3 bases from V and 4 bases from J, with 12 bases in between. This chain's CDR3 is CASSPRGQGTGELFF. The DNA for the CDR3 is TGTGCCAGCTCACCTCGAGGGCAGGGCACCGGGGAGCTGTTTTTT.

V is TRBV14 and J is TRBJ2-3; TRBD1 matches 8 bases. V lost 6 bases, J lost 1 base, and 3 bases stayed unmatched. The CDR3 has 14 amino acids. Per the germline V gene, CDR1 is SGHDN and CDR2 is FVKESK. This chain's CDR3 is CASSRRGRTDTQYF. CDR3 coding DNA: TGTGCCAGCAGTCGCAGGGGGCGCACAGATACGCAGTATTTT.

The gene calls are TRBV20-1 and TRBJ1-3; D not certain. V lost 2 bases and J lost 3, with 8 bases in between. The CDR3 loop spans 13 amino acids. Germline lookup yields CDR1 DFQATT and CDR2 SNEGSKA (reference sequence). The CDR3 nucleotides are TGCAGTGCTAGATCCCCGAATGGAAACACCATATATTTT. Amino acids: CSARSPNGNTIYF.

The gene calls are TRBV5-6 and TRBJ2-4, with D perhaps TRBD1 (5 bases). The CDR3 is 13 amino acids. V lost 0 bases and J lost 4, with 5 bases in between. Germline V gene data show CDR1 as SGHDT and CDR2 as YYEEEE. CDR3 in DNA: TGTGCCAGCAGCTTGGACAGGAAAAACATTCAGTACTTC. It codes for CASSLDRKNIQYF. The variable domain in full, completed from reference TRBV5-6 and TRBJ2-4, reads DAGVTQSPTHLIKTRGQQVTLRCSPKSGHDTVSWYQQALGQGPQFIFQYYEEEERQRGNFPDRFSGHQFPNYSSELNVNALLLGDSALYLCASSLDRKNIQYFGAGTRLSVL.

The V and J genes are TRBV7-2 and TRBJ2-3; D not certain. The V gene's germline CDR1 is SGHTA and CDR2 FQGNSA. The CDR3 is made up of 14 amino acids. V was trimmed by 2 bases and J by 4 bases, leaving 10 bases between them. CDR3 residues: CASSLTGTSDTQYF. The CDR3 coding sequence is TGTGCCAGCAGCTTAACGGGTACCTCAGATACGCAGTATTTT.

CDR3 protein: CASSLTAESRYEQYF. Written as DNA, the CDR3 is TGTGCCAGCAGCTTGACGGCAGAGAGTCGCTACGAGCAGTACTTC. The rearrangement links TRBV5-4 to TRBJ2-7; D not certain. The CDR3 runs 15 residues. The germline V gene encodes CDR1 SGHNT and CDR2 YYREEE (reference sequence). With 1 base removed from V and 3 bases from J, the gap between germline ends came to 14 bases.

DNA for the CDR3: TGTGCCAGCAGTGGAAGGGTTAAGGGCAATCAGCCCCAGCATTTT. It codes for CASSGRVKGNQPQHF. This sequence joins TRBV2 and TRBJ1-5; D ambiguous. V dropped 4 bases and J dropped 2 bases, with 12 bases sitting between them. The germline V gene has CDR1 SNHLY and CDR2 FYNNEI. This CDR3 is built from 15 residues.

Only one count was recorded for this clonotype. This chain joins TRBV29-1 and TRBJ1-1; D is undetermined. Looked up from germline, CDR1 is SQVTM and CDR2 is ANQGSEA. This CDR3 comprises 11 residues. The V end was cut by 2 bases, the J end by 5 bases, with 6 bases between. The CDR3 coding sequence is TGCAGCGTTGAATCGGGAACTGAAGCTTTCTTT. The encoded protein is CSVESGTEAFF.

J is TRBJ2-5 and V is TRBV12-3 or TRBV12-4; 9 bases map to TRBD2. CDR3 length: 15 residues. Germline trimming cut 3 bases from V and 5 bases from J; bases unmatched to any gene: 7. CDR3 nucleotides: TGTGCCAGCAGTTTCGGCGGGGGGGCCGATGAGACCCAGTACTTC. Translating gives CASSFGGGADETQYF.

The chain couples TRBV3-1 to TRBJ2-7; D is unresolved. Germline V CDR1 and CDR2: LGHDT, YNNKEL (reference sequence). The CDR3 has 9 residues. V gave up 7 bases and J gave up 4 bases, with 2 bases separating them. The CDR3 sequence: CASKYEQYF. Written as DNA, the CDR3 is TGTGCCAGCAAGTACGAGCAGTACTTC.

This chain joins TRBV20-1 and TRBJ2-7, with a possible D match to TRBD2 (7 bases). CDR3 length: 13 residues. In germline, CDR1 is DFQATT, CDR2 SNEGSKA (reference sequence). V was clipped by 3 bases and J by 6 bases, with 15 bases between them. The chain's CDR3 is CSASGGPKGEQYF. CDR3 coding DNA: TGCAGTGCTAGCGGGGGGCCGAAGGGCGAGCAGTACTTC.

V and J are TRBV19 and TRBJ2-5; D call uncertain. CDR1 and CDR2 (germline): LNHDA, SQIVND (reference sequence). The CDR3 is 14 amino acids. The V end was cut by 5 bases, the J end by 0 bases, with 10 bases between. In nucleotides, the CDR3 is TGTGCCAGTAGTCCCCAGTTGTACCAAGAGACCCAGTACTTC. This translates into CASSPQLYQETQYF.

The rearrangement joins TRBV9 to TRBJ1-2; 7 bases map to TRBD1. Germline loops: CDR1 SGDLS, CDR2 YYNGEE. This CDR3 is 15 amino acids long. The ends lost 4 bases at V and 2 bases at J; junction bases unmatched: 8. The CDR3 region has the DNA TGTGCCAGCAGCCCTACCCCGGGACAGAACTATGGCTACACCTTC. Translating it yields CASSPTPGQNYGYTF.

The chain employs TRBV2 and TRBJ2-3, with 7 bases fitting TRBD2. The V segment lost 3 bases and the J segment 3 bases; nucleotides outside the gene matches: 9. CDR3 size: 16 residues. The germline V gene has CDR1 SNHLY and CDR2 FYNNEI. The CDR3 region has the DNA TGTGCCAGCAGTGATTGGGGGGGTGCGGTGACAGATACGCAGTATTTT. As protein: CASSDWGGAVTDTQYF. The full variable domain, completed using reference TRBV2 and TRBJ2-3, is EPEVTQTPSHQVTQMGQEVILRCVPISNHLYFYWYRQILGQKVEFLVSFYNNEISEKSEIFDDQFSVERPDGSNFTLKIRSTKLEDSAMYFCASSDWGGAVTDTQYFGPGTRLTVL.

V usage is TRBV5-1 and J usage is TRBJ1-2; no clear D. Per germline, CDR1 SGHRS and CDR2 YFSETQ. The CDR3 length is 15 residues. V shed 4 bases and J shed 1 base, with 14 bases lying between them. The CDR3 loop reads CASSPGRNFNYGYTF. As DNA, the CDR3 is TGCGCCAGCAGCCCCGGGAGAAACTTTAACTATGGCTACACCTTC.

The chain recombines TRBV7-6 with TRBJ1-1, with D perhaps matching TRBD1 (6 bases). Trimming pared 5 bases from V and 4 bases from J, leaving 11 bases between. From germline, CDR1 is SGHVS and CDR2 FNYEAQ. This CDR3 spans 13 amino acids. The CDR3 nucleotides read TGTGCCAGCAGCCTGGGGGCGGCCACTGAAGCTTTCTTT. Residues: CASSLGAATEAFF. Supplemented by reference TRBV7-6 and TRBJ1-1, the full variable domain reads GAGVSQSPRYKVTKRGQDVALRCDPISGHVSLYWYRQALGQGPEFLTYFNYEAQQDKSGLPNDRFSAERPEGSISTLTIQRTEQRDSAMYRCASSLGAATEAFFGQGTRLTVV.